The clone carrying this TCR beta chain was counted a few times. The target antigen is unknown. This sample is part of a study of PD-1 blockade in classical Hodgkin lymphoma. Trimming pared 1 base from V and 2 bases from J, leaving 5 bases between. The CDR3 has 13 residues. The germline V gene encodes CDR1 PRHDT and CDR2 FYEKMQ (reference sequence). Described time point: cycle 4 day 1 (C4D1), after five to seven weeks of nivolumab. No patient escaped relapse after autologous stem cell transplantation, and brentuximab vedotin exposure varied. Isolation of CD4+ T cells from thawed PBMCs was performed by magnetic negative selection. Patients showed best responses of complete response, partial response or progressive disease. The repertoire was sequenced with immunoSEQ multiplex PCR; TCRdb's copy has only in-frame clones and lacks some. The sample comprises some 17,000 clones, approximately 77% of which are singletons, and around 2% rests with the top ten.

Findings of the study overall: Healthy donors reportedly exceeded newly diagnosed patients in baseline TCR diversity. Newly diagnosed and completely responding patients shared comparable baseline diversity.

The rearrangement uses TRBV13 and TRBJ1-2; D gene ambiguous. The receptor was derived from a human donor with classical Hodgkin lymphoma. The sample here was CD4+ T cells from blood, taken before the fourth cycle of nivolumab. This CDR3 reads CASSLVRNYGYTF. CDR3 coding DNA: TGTGCCAGCAGCTTAGTCAGGAACTATGGCTACACCTTC.